The next 28 T cell receptor beta chains were all read from a single sample in a study of T cells in Graves' hyperthyroidism and ophthalmopathy. The investigators amplified TCR beta CDR3 regions from RNA transcripts. In the first-round RT-PCR of the TCR CDR3, the HTBI primer set was used. TCRdb analysed the multiplex PCR reads with MiXCR anew, one entry per CDR3 protein. The repertoire includes approximately 620,000 distinct CDR3 sequences, roughly 16% of them detected once, and more than 3% sits in the top ten. The sample was blood. These receptor sequences come from a middle-aged woman with Graves' ophthalmopathy.

The sample holds many counts of this clonotype. The chain uses TRBV2 and TRBJ2-5, with TRBD2 matching over 8 bases. The J segment lost 2 bases and the V segment lost 4 bases, leaving 3 bases of the junction unmatched. This CDR3 has 14 residues. Germline V gene data show CDR1 as SNHLY and CDR2 as FYNNEI. For the CDR3, the DNA is TGTGCCAGCAGTGTGGCGGGGGGTCAAGAGACCCAGTACTTC. Amino acids: CASSVAGGQETQYF.

There are many counts of this clonotype. The V gene is TRBV30, the J gene TRBJ2-2; D is uncertain. Trimming took off 5 bases at V and 3 bases at J, with 16 bases between the two ends. Germline V lookup: CDR1 GTSNPN, CDR2 SVGIG (reference sequence). The CDR3 spans 15 residues. CDR3 sequence (DNA): TGTGCCTGGTCCAACGAAAAAGGGTACACCGGGGAGCTGTTTTTT. The encoded protein is CAWSNEKGYTGELFF.

This clonotype was seen only a few times. The V gene is TRBV7-2, the J gene TRBJ2-1, with TRBD2 matching 9 bases. This CDR3 comprises 15 residues. Germline values: CDR1 SGHTA, CDR2 FQGNSA. J gave up 10 bases and V 5 bases, and 12 bases lay outside the gene matches. CDR3 sequence: CASSPGLAIAKEQFF. In DNA form, the CDR3 reads TGTGCCAGCAGCCCGGGACTAGCCATAGCAAAAGAGCAGTTCTTC.

The gene calls are TRBV19 and TRBJ1-5; TRBD1 matches at 9 bases. The CDR3 consists of 18 residues. J lost 2 bases, V lost 4 bases, and 12 bases had no gene match. CDR1 is LNHDA and CDR2 is SQIVND in the germline V gene (reference sequence). CDR3 in DNA: TGTGCCAGTAGTAGAACCGGGACAGGGAATTTCGGCAATCAGCCCCAGCATTTT. Protein product: CASSRTGTGNFGNQPQHF.

This chain joins TRBV7-9 and TRBJ2-2, with TRBD1 identical over 9 bases. V was pared by 5 bases and J by 6 bases, with 7 bases of the junction left unmatched. This CDR3 spans 15 amino acids. In germline, CDR1 is SEHNR, CDR2 FQNEAQ (reference sequence). CDR3 nucleotides: TGTGCCAGCAGCCTGGGACAGGGTTCTTCCGGGGAGCTGTTTTTT. Translated, it gives CASSLGQGSSGELFF.

This clonotype was recorded at least ten times. The rearrangement joins TRBV29-1 to TRBJ2-3; D uncertain. CDR3 size: 11 residues. V lost 7 bases to trimming and J lost 2 bases, with 7 bases between them. Germline V lookup: CDR1 SQVTM, CDR2 ANQGSEA. CDR3 in amino acids: CSAKYTDTQYF. The CDR3 DNA is TGCAGCGCCAAGTACACAGATACGCAGTATTTT.

This clonotype occurred many times. This CDR3 reads CAARQGTANYGYTF. The CDR3 region has the DNA TGTGCGGCGAGACAGGGAACAGCTAACTATGGCTACACCTTC. The chain employs TRBV30 and TRBJ1-2; 7 nucleotides match TRBD1. This CDR3 region has 14 residues. Germline CDR1 GTSNPN, CDR2 SVGIG (reference sequence). Complete variable domain (other parts from reference TRBV30 and TRBJ1-2): SQTIHQWPATLVQPVGSPLSLECTVEGTSNPNLYWYRQAAGRGLQLLFYSVGIGQISSEVPQNLSASRPQDRQFILSSKKLLLSDSGFYLCAARQGTANYGYTFGSGTRLTVV.

The chain is built from TRBV18 and TRBJ1-2; no definite D call. This CDR3 has 15 amino acids. CDR1 is KGHSH, CDR2 LQKENI, per germline. V shed 0 bases and J shed 8 bases, with 16 bases lying between them. CDR3 loop: CASSPPETTRRGYTF. DNA for the CDR3: TGTGCCAGCTCACCACCGGAGACGACTAGGAGGGGCTACACCTTC.

This clonotype was counted ten times or more. V gene TRBV28 combines with J gene TRBJ2-5; D gene ambiguous. V was trimmed by 4 bases and J by 4 bases, leaving 16 bases between them. The CDR3 extends over 15 amino acids. Germline V gene data show CDR1 as MDHEN and CDR2 as SYDVKM. The CDR3 DNA reads as TGTGCCAGCAGTTACAGAGGTACAACAAGAGAGACCCAGTACTTC. This translates into CASSYRGTTRETQYF.

This rearrangement joins TRBV20-1 to TRBJ2-7, with D perhaps matching TRBD2 (5 bases). Germline-derived CDR1 and CDR2 are DFQATT and SNEGSKA (reference sequence). The CDR3 contains 13 residues. V was pared by 5 bases and J by 4 bases, with 15 bases between. This CDR3 reads CSALRTQPYEQYF. The CDR3 DNA sequence: TGCAGTGCTTTAAGGACTCAACCTTACGAGCAGTACTTC.

The genes are TRBV10-3 and TRBJ1-2, with 7 bases fitting TRBD1. V shed 6 bases, J shed 5 bases, and the junction held 9 bases outside the gene matches. CDR1 is ENHRY, CDR2 SYGVKD, per germline. The CDR3 spans 14 residues. The CDR3 DNA is TGTGCCATCAGACTAGAGACAGGGTCATATGGCTACACCTTC. It codes for CAIRLETGSYGYTF.

Ten or more counts support this clonotype. The chain carries TRBV3-1 and TRBJ1-3; TRBD1 matches at 8 bases. Germline V gene lookup returns CDR1 LGHDT and CDR2 YNNKEL (reference sequence). V dropped 5 bases and J dropped 2; count of bases not matched to a gene: 8. CDR3 length equals 16 residues. DNA of the CDR3: TGTGCCAGCAGCGATCGGACAGGGAGTACTGGAAACACCATATATTTT. This gives the protein CASSDRTGSTGNTIYF.

This clonotype was seen only a few times. V usage is TRBV11-2 and J usage is TRBJ2-6; D is uncertain. This CDR3 has 16 residues. Trimming shortened V by 7 bases and J by 0 bases, and 13 bases separated the two germline ends. Germline CDR1 SGHAT, CDR2 FQNNGV. This CDR3 is CASIYGRSSGANVLTF. CDR3 DNA sequence: TGTGCCAGCATCTATGGACGGTCCTCTGGGGCCAACGTCCTGACTTTC.

This clonotype was observed a few times. This chain connects TRBV9 to TRBJ2-1; tentatively, D is TRBD2 (6 bases). The germline CDR1 and CDR2 sequences are SGDLS and YYNGEE. The V gene lost 4 bases and the J gene lost 2 bases, with 10 bases spanning the gap. This CDR3 spans 14 amino acids. The CDR3 reads CASSTGSTYNEQFF. The CDR3 region has the DNA TGTGCCAGCAGCACCGGGAGTACCTACAATGAGCAGTTCTTC.

This clonotype was counted ten times or more. V is TRBV12-3 or TRBV12-4 and J is TRBJ1-5; 7 bases map to TRBD1. The CDR3 is made up of 15 amino acids. With 6 bases clipped from V and 5 bases from J, the junction kept 10 bases outside the gene matches. The CDR3 region has the DNA TGTGCCAGCAGGCCAGGGGGTTTGCAGTATCAGCCCCAGCATTTT. Translated: CASRPGGLQYQPQHF.

This clonotype appeared many times. The CDR3 region has the DNA TGTGCCAGCAGGTCCCAACCTCGGGGGGACACAGATACGCAGTATTTT. It encodes CASRSQPRGDTDTQYF. The chain links TRBV2 to TRBJ2-3; 7 bases line up with TRBD2. CDR1 is SNHLY, CDR2 FYNNEI, per germline. This CDR3 is 16 amino acids long. The V and J ends lost 6 bases and 2 bases, in that order; junction bases with no gene match: 11.

This clonotype occurred a few times. The chain employs TRBV14 and TRBJ2-1, with D possibly called TRBD1 or TRBD2 (6 bases each). The V gene lost 4 bases and the J gene lost 7 bases, with 14 bases spanning the gap. The germline V gene has CDR1 SGHDN and CDR2 FVKESK. The CDR3 has 14 amino acids. The CDR3 protein is CASSRGTTGNEQFF. CDR3 DNA: TGTGCCAGCAGCCGCGGGACAACTGGGAATGAGCAGTTCTTC.

In its sample, this clonotype was seen many times. This rearrangement joins TRBV12-3 or TRBV12-4 to TRBJ2-7; either TRBD1 or TRBD2 may supply D (7 bases each). This CDR3 spans 15 amino acids. V lost 5 bases to trimming and J lost 5 bases, with 19 bases between them. The CDR3 protein is CASSQRQGGSHEQYF. CDR3 bases: TGTGCCAGCAGTCAGAGACAGGGAGGGTCCCACGAGCAGTACTTC.

This clonotype was counted a few times. This chain uses TRBV19 with TRBJ1-5, with D unresolved. Trimming took 1 base from V and 6 from J, leaving 13 bases between them. Germline loops: CDR1 LNHDA, CDR2 SQIVND (reference sequence). The CDR3 has 15 residues. CDR3 nucleotide sequence: TGTGCCAGTAGTATAGGGGCGCGAGCGGGTCAGCCCCAGCATTTT. It yields the protein CASSIGARAGQPQHF.

This clonotype has at least ten counts. The rearrangement links TRBV30 to TRBJ1-1, with D possibly being TRBD1 (5 bases). Trimming took 0 bases from V and 10 from J, leaving 15 bases between them. This CDR3 spans 13 amino acids. The germline gives CDR1 GTSNPN, CDR2 SVGIG (reference sequence). CDR3 sequence: CAWSVSGGTRAFF. The CDR3 DNA reads as TGTGCCTGGAGTGTATCGGGGGGAACTAGAGCTTTCTTT.

This clonotype was seen many times. The chain couples TRBV2 to TRBJ2-2, with 7 bases identical to TRBD1. Germline V gene data show CDR1 as SNHLY and CDR2 as FYNNEI. This CDR3 region has 14 residues. J was trimmed by 4 bases and V by 5 bases; bases with no gene match: 4. CDR3 protein: CASSTGATTGELFF. The CDR3 DNA follows: TGTGCCAGCAGTACAGGGGCGACCACCGGGGAGCTGTTTTTT.

There are a few counts of this clonotype. The V and J genes are TRBV9 and TRBJ2-2; D is perhaps TRBD1 or TRBD2 (6 bases each). Per germline, CDR1 SGDLS and CDR2 YYNGEE. Deletions cut 1 base from V and 0 bases from J, with 10 bases between. The CDR3 runs to 16 residues. CDR3 nucleotides: TGTGCCAGCAGCGTAAAGGGGGGCCCGAACACCGGGGAGCTGTTTTTT. Translating it yields CASSVKGGPNTGELFF.

This clonotype has a handful of counts. This chain joins TRBV12-3 or TRBV12-4 and TRBJ2-1; weak D call: TRBD2 (6 bases). V was pared by 5 bases and J by 9 bases, with 11 bases between. This CDR3 is built from 12 residues. The CDR3, as DNA: TGTGCCAGCAGTCATCAGGGAGGTGAGCAGTTCTTC. Translated, it gives CASSHQGGEQFF.

The rearrangement joins TRBV9 to TRBJ2-3; D perhaps matches TRBD2 (6 bases). The CDR3 contains 13 residues. V lost 0 bases to trimming and J lost 8 bases, with 10 bases between them. CDR1 SGDLS and CDR2 YYNGEE come from the germline V gene. The CDR3: CASSVALAGTQYF. CDR3 DNA sequence: TGTGCCAGCAGCGTAGCACTAGCAGGTACGCAGTATTTT.

This clonotype was observed many times. The chain recombines TRBV7-8 with TRBJ2-1; the match to TRBD2 covers 7 bases. The CDR3 spans 16 residues. V was pared by 4 bases and J by 2 bases, with 8 bases of the junction left unmatched. In germline, CDR1 is SGHVS, CDR2 FQNEAQ. CDR3 bases: TGTGCCAGCAGCTCCTTAGGGGCGGGAGCCTACAATGAGCAGTTCTTC. Its translation: CASSSLGAGAYNEQFF.

This clonotype was detected many times. The V and J genes are TRBV14 and TRBJ2-3, with D unclear. Germline V gene sequence: CDR1 SGHDN, CDR2 FVKESK. The CDR3 contains 14 residues. Trimming cost V 5 bases and J 2 bases, with 11 bases left between them. Here the CDR3 reads CASSEFYATDTQYF. The DNA for the CDR3 is TGTGCCAGCAGCGAGTTCTACGCCACAGATACGCAGTATTTT.

This clonotype occurred a few times. The CDR3 DNA sequence: TGCAGTGCTCAACAAGGCGTCAATTCACCCCTCCACTTT. It yields the protein CSAQQGVNSPLHF. The chain uses TRBV20-1 and TRBJ1-6, with unresolved D. The germline CDR1 and CDR2 sequences are DFQATT and SNEGSKA (reference sequence). This CDR3 is 13 amino acids long. V dropped 5 bases and J dropped 7 bases, with 12 bases sitting between them.

This clonotype came up a few times. V gene TRBV20-1 combines with J gene TRBJ2-5; D is possibly TRBD2 (5 bases). Per germline, CDR1 DFQATT and CDR2 SNEGSKA (reference sequence). The CDR3 spans 15 residues. Trimming left V 1 base short and J 5 bases short, with 17 bases between. The DNA of the CDR3 is TGCAGTGCTAGAGGGAGGTCGGCGCTATTGGAGACCCAGTACTTC. This gives the protein CSARGRSALLETQYF.